Included here is one T cell receptor beta chain sequence, with context. The sample comes from a study of blood T cell repertoires in COVID-19. Across the whole study: Samples taken during acute and convalescent COVID-19 were collected in the United States, Italy and Spain. T cells, B-cell-depleted T cells, or PBMCs provided the cDNA or gDNA that served as material.

It was during active infection that Seattle patients were enrolled and then longitudinally followed. Original methodology: Researchers report that nucleated cell counts were estimated from reference gene primer amplification. The protocol was immunoSEQ multiplex PCR, while the TCRdb copy is restricted to in-frame clones and leaves out a portion. That table is the source of V, J and clone size, and D and trimming were worked out from the DNA. This table has some 130,000 clones, about nine tenths appearing once. The CDR3 extends over 15 amino acids. J lost 3 bases, V lost 1 base, and 3 bases had no gene match. Germline values: CDR1 LGHDT, CDR2 YNNKEL (reference sequence).

The TCR was taken from a woman in her 70s with COVID-19, enrolled during active disease. Material for sequencing was peripheral blood. The chain combines TRBV3-1 (or the pseudogene TRBV3-2) with TRBJ1-5, with TRBD1 identical over 7 bases. For the CDR3, the DNA is TGTGCCAGCAGCCAAGGGGGACAGATCAATCAGCCCCAGCATTTT. As protein: CASSQGGQINQPQHF.